This T cell receptor beta chain comes out of a study of cytomegalovirus exposure and HLA in healthy donors. CDR3 size: 14 residues. Germline loops: CDR1 MGHDK, CDR2 SYGVNS. Unmatched junction bases numbered 9, after V lost 9 bases and J lost 1 base. Study observations and caveats: Some public TCRs appeared in many individuals, while most sequences were rare. Follow-up analysis found HLA locus-dependent TCR association rates, highest for DRB1 and lowest for HLA-C. Specificity for CMV antigens was confirmed in vitro for a few of the CMV-associated chains.

It was with 60 Vbeta and 13 Jbeta primers that the PCR ran. The assay was immunoSEQ multiplex PCR, and TCRdb's table has in-frame clones only and misses some. The sample holds 85,000 to 120,000 clones, 75% seen once. A note on this clone: What it binds is not known.

The TCR originated in a male donor in good health and CMV-seropositive. This chain uses TRBV25-1 with TRBJ2-7; 7 bases match TRBD1. Sequencing was performed on PBMCs. CDR3 residues: CASRDSSSSYEQYF. CDR3 DNA: TGTGCCAGTAGGGACAGCTCCTCATCCTACGAGCAGTACTTC.